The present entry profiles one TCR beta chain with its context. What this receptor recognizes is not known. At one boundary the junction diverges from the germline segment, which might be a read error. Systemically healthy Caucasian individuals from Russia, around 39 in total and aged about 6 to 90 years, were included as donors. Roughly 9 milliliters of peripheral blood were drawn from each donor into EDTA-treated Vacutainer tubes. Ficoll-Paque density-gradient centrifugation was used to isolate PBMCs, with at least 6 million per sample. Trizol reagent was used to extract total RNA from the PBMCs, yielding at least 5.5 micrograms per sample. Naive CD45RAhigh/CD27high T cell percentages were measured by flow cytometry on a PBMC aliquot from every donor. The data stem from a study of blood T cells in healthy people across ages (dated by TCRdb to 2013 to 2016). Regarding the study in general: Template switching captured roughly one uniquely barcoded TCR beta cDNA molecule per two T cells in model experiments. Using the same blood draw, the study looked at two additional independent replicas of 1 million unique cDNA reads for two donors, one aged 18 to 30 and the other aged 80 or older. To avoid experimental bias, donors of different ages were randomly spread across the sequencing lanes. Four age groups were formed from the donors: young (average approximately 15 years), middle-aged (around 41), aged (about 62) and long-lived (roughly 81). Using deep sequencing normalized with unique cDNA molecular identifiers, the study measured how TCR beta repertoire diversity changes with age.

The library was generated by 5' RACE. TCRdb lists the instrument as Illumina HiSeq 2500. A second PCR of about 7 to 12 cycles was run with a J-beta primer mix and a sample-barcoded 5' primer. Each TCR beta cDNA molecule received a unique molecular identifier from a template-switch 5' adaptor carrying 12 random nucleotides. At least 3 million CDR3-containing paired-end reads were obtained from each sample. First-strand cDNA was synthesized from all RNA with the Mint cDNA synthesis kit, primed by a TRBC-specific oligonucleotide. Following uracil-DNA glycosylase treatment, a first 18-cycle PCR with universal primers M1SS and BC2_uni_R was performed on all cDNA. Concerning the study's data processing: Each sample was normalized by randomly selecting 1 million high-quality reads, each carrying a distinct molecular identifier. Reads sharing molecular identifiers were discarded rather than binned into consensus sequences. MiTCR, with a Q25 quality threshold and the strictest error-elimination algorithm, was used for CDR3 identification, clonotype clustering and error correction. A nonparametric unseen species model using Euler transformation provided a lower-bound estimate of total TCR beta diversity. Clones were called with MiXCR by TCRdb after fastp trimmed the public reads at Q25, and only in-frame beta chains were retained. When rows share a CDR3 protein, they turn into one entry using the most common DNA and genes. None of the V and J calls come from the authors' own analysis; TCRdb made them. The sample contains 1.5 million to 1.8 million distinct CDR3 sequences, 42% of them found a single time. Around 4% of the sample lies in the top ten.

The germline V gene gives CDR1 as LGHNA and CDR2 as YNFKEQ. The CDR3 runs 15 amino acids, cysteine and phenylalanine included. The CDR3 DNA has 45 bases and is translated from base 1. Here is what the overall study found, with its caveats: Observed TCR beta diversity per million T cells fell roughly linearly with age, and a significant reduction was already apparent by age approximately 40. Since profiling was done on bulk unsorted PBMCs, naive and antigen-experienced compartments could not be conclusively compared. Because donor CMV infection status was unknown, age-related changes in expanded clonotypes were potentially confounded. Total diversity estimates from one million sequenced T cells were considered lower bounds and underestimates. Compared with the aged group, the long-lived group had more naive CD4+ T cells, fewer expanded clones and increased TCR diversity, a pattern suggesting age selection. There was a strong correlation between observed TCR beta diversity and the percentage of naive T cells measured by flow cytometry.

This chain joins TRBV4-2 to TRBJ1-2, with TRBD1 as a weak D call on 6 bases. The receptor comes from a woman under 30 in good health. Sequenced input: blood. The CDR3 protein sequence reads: CTSSQGGTTNYGYTF. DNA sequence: TGTACCAGCAGCCAAGGGGGGACCACTAACTATGGCTACACCTTC.